This T cell receptor beta chain was found in a study of early T cells in non-severe SARS-CoV-2 infection. Across the whole study: Whole-blood bulk RNA, unsorted, was sequenced, and chains were unpaired.

Study observations and caveats: Using VDJdb, the matching emphasized anti-spike CD8 responses while missing private and CD4 specificities.

As for this clonotype: Its cognate antigen is unknown.

The TCR library protocol was used to attach unique molecular identifiers. These identifiers were attached to individual cDNA molecules. TCRdb re-derived calls from the 5' RACE reads in MiXCR, one entry per CDR3 protein. The sample gives about 60,000 distinct CDR3 sequences, about 11% of which show up once; less than 3.5% is in the top ten. The CDR3 consists of 12 residues. CDR1 is GTSNPN, CDR2 SVGIG, per germline (reference sequence). V was pared by 1 base and J by 4 bases, with 6 bases between. The chain is built from TRBV30 and TRBJ2-3; the D is unclear. The clonotype comes from an adult who was a healthcare worker with PCR-confirmed SARS-CoV-2 infection or an uninfected control (not recorded which). The sample consisted of whole blood, taken at baseline. The DNA for the CDR3 is TGTGCCTGGAGTGGTGGGTCAGATACGCAGTATTTT. It translates to CAWSGGSDTQYF. Looking up the rest from reference TRBV30 and TRBJ2-3 gives the full variable domain: SQTIHQWPATLVQPVGSPLSLECTVEGTSNPNLYWYRQAAGRGLQLLFYSVGIGQISSEVPQNLSASRPQDRQFILSSKKLLLSDSGFYLCAWSGGSDTQYFGPGTRLTVL.